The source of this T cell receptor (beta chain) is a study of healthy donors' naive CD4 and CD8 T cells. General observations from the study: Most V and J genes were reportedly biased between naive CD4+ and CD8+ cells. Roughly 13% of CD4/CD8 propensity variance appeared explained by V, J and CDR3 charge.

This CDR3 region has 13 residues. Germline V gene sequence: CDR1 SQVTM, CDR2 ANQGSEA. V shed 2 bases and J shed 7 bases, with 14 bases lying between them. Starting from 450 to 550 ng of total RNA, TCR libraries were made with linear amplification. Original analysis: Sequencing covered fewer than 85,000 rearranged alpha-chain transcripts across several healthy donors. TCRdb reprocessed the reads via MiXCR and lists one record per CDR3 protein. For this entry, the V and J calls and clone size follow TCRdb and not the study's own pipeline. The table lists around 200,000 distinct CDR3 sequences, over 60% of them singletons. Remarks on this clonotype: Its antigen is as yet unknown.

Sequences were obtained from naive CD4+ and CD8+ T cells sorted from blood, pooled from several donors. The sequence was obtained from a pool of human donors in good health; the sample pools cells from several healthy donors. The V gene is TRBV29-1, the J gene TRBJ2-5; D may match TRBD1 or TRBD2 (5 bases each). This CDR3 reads CSVETRGQGTQYF. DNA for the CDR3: TGCAGCGTTGAAACCCGGGGCCAGGGGACCCAGTACTTC.